This T cell receptor (beta chain) derives from a study of blood T cell repertoires in COVID-19. About the research overall: The United States, Italy and Spain supplied acute and convalescent COVID-19 samples. The analysed material was cDNA or gDNA that came from T cells, B-cell-depleted T cells, or PBMCs.

The CDR3 is 15 amino acids. CDR1 and CDR2 (germline): LNHDA, SQIVND (reference sequence). J lost 1 base, V lost 6 bases, and 6 bases had no gene match. Original processing methods: Reference gene primers were amplified, and this amplification served to estimate nucleated cell counts. Data came from immunoSEQ multiplex PCR; TCRdb stores just in-frame clones and leaves some out. For V, J and clone size, that table is used; D and trimming come from the DNA. The sample lists 90,000 to 120,000 clones, around nine tenths occurring once. The clonotype originates from a woman aged 30 to 39 with acute or convalescent COVID-19. The sample was peripheral blood. The genes are TRBV19 and TRBJ1-5; 7 bases map to TRBD1. CDR3 DNA: TGTGCCAGTAGCGGGACAGTCCGAAGCAATCAGCCCCAGCATTTT. Protein sequence: CASSGTVRSNQPQHF.